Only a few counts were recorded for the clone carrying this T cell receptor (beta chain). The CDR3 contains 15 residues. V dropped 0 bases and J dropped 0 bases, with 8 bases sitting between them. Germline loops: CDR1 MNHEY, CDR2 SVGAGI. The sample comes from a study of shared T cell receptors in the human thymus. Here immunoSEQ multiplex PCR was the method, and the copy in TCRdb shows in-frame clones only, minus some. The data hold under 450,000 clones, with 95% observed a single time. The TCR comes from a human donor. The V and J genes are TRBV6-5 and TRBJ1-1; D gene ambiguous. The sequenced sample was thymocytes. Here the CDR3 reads CASSYSVVMNTEAFF. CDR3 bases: TGTGCCAGCAGTTACTCGGTCGTCATGAACACTGAAGCTTTCTTT.